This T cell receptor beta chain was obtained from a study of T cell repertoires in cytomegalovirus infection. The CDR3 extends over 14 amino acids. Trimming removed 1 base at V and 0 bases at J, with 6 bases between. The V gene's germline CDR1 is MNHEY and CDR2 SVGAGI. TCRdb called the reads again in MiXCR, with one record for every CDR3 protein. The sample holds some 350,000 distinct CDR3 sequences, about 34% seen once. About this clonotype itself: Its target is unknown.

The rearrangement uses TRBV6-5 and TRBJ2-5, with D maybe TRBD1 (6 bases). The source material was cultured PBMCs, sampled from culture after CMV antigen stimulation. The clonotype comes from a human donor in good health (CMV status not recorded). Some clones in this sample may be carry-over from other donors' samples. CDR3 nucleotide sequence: TGTGCCAGCAGTTACTACAGGGACCAAGAGACCCAGTACTTC. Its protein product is CASSYYRDQETQYF.